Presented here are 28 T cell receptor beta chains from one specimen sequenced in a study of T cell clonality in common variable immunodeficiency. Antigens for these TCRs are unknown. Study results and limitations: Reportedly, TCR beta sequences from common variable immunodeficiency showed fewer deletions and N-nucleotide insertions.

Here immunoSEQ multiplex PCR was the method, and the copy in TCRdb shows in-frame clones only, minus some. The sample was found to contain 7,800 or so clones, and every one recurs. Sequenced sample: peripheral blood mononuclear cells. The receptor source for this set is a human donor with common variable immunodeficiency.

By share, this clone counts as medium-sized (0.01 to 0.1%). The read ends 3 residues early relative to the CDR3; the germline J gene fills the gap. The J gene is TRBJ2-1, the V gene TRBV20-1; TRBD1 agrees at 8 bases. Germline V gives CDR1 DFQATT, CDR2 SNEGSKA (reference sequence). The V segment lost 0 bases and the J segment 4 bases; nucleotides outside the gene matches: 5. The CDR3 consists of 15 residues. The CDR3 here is CSARDQGTGYNEQFF. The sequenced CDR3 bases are TGCAGTGCTAGAGATCAGGGGACAGGTTACAATGAG.

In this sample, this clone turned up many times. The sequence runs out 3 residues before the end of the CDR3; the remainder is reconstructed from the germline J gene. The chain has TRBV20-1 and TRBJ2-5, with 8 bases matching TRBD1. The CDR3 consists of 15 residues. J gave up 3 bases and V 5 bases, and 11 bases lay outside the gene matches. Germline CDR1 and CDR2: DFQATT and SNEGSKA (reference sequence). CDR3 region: CSAPAPDRAKETQYF. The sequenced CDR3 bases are TGCAGTGCTCCCGCACCGGACAGGGCCAAAGAGACC.

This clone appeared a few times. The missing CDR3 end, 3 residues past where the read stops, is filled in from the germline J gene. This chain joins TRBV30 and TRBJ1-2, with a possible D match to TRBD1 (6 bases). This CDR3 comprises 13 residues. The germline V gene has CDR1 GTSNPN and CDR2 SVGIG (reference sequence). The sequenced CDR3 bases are TGTGCCTGGAATTTGGGGGCCAATATGGGG. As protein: CAWNLGANMG. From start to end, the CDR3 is CAWNLGANMGYTF. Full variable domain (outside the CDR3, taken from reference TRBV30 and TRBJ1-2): SQTIHQWPATLVQPVGSPLSLECTVEGTSNPNLYWYRQAAGRGLQLLFYSVGIGQISSEVPQNLSASRPQDRQFILSSKKLLLSDSGFYLCAWNLGANMGYTFGSGTRLTVV.

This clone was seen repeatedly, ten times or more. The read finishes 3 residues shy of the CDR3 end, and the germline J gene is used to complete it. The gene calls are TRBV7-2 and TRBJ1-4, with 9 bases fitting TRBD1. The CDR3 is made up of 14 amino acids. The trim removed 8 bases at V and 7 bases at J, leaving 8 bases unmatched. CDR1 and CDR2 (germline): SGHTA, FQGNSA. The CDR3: CASCRTGASEKLFF. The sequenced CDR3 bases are TGTGCCAGCTGCCGGACAGGGGCAAGTGAAAAA.

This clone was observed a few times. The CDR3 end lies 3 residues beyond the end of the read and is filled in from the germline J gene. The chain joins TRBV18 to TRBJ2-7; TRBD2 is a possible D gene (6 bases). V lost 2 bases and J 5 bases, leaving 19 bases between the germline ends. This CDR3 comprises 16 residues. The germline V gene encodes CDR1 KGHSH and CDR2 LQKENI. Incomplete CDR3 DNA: TGTGCCAGCTCACCAGGGGCGAGCGGGCTGAAGAACGAG. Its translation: CASSPGASGLKNE. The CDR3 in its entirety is CASSPGASGLKNEQYF. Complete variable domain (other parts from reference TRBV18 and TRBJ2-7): NAGVMQNPRHLVRRRGQEARLRCSPMKGHSHVYWYRQLPEEGLKFMVYLQKENIIDESGMPKERFSAEFPKEGPSILRIQQVVRGDSAAYFCASSPGASGLKNEQYFGPGTRLTVT.

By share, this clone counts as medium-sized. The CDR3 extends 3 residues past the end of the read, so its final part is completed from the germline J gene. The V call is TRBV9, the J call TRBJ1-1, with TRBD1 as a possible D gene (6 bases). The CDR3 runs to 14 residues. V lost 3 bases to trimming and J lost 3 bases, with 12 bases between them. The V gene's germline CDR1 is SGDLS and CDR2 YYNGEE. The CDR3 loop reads CASSGRDKHTEAFF. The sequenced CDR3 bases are TGTGCCAGCAGCGGACGGGACAAACACACTGAA.

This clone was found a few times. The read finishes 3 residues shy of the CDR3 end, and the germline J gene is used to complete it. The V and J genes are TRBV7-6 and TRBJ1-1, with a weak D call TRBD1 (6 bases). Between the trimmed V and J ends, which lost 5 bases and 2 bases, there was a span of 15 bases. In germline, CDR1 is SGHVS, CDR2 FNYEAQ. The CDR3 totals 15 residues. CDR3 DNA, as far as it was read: TGTGCCAGCAGCCTGACCTCAGGGACAAACACTGAA. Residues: CASSLTSGTNTE. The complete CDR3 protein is CASSLTSGTNTEAFF.

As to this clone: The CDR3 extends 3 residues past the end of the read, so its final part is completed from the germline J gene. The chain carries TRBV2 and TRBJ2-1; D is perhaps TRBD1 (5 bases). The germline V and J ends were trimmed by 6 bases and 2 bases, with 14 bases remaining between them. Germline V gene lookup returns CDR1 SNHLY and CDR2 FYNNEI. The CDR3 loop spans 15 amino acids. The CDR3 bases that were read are TGTGCCAGCAGGTTCGACAGTAGCCCCTACAATGAG. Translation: CASRFDSSPYNE. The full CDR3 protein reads CASRFDSSPYNEQFF.

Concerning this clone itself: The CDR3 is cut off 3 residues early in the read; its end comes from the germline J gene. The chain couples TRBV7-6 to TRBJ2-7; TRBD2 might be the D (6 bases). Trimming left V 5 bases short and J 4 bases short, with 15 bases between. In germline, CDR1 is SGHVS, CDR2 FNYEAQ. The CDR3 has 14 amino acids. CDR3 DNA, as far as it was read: TGTGCCAGCAGCGGCGGGACTGCTCCGTACGAG. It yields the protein CASSGGTAPYE. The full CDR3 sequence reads CASSGGTAPYEQYF.

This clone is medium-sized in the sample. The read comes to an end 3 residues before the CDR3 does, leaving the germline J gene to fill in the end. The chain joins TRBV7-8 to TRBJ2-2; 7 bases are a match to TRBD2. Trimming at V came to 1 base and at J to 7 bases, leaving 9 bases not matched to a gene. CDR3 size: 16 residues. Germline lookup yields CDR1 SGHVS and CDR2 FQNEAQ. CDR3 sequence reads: CASSLGMGLAVGELFF. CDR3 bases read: TGTGCCAGCAGCTTAGGAATGGGCCTAGCGGTCGGGGAG.

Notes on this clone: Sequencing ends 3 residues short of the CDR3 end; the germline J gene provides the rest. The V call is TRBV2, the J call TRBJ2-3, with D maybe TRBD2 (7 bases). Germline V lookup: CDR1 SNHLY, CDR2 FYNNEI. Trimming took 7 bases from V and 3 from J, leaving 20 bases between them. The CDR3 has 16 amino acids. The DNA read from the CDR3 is TGTGCCAGCAAGGGGGGTCTAGCGGTAGAGACAGATACG. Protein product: CASKGGLAVETDT. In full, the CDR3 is CASKGGLAVETDTQYF.

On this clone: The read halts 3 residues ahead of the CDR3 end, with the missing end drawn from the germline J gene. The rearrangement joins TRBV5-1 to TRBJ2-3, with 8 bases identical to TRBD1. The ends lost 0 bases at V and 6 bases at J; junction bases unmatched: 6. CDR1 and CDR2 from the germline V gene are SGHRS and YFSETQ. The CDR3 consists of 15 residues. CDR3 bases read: TGCGCCAGCAGCTTGGGGCAGGGGGCAACGGATACG. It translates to CASSLGQGATDT. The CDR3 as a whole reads CASSLGQGATDTQYF.

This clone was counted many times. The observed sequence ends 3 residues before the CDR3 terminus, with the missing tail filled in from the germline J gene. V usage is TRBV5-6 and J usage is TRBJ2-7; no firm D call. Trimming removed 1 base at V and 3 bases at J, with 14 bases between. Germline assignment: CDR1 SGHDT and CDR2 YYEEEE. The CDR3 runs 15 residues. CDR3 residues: CASSLSGGGVYEQYF. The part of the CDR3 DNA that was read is TGTGCCAGCAGCTTGTCTGGCGGCGGCGTCTACGAG.

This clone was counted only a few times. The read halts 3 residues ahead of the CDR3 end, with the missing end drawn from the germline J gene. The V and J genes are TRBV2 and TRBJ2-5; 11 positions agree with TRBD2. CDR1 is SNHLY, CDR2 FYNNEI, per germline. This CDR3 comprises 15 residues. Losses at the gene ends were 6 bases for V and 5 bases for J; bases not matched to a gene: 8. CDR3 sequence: CASSTQLAGAETQYF. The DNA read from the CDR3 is TGTGCCAGCAGCACTCAACTAGCGGGAGCGGAGACC.

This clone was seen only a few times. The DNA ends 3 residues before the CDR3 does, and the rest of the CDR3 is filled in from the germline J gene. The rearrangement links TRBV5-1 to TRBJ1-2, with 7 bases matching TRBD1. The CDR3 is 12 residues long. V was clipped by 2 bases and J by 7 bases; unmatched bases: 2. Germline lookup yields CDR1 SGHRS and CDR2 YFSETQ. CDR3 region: CASSFTGVGYTF. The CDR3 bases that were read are TGCGCCAGCAGCTTTACAGGGGTTGGC.

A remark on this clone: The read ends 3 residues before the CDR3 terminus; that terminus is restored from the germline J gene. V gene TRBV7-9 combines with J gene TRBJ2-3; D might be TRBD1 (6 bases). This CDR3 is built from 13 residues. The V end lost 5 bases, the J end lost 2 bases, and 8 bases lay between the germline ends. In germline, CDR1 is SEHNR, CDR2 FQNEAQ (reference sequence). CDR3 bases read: TGTGCCAGCAGCCAGGGGTTCACAGATACG. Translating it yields CASSQGFTDT. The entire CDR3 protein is CASSQGFTDTQYF.

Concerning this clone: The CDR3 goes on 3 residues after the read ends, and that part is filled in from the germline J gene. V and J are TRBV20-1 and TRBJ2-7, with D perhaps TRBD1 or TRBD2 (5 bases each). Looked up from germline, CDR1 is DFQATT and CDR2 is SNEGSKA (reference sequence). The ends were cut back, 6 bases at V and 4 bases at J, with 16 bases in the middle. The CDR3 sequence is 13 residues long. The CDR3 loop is CSAVHPGRYEQYF. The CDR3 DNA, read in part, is TGCAGTGCCGTCCACCCAGGGAGATACGAG.

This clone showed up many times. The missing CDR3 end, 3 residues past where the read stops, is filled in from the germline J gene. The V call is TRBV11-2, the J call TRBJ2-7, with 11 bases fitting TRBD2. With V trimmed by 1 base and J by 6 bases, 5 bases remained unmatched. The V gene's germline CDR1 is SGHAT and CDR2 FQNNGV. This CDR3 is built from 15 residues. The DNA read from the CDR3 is TGTGCCAGCAGCTTAGGGTTTAGCGGGGGGGGCGAG. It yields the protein CASSLGFSGGGE. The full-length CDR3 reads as CASSLGFSGGGEQYF.

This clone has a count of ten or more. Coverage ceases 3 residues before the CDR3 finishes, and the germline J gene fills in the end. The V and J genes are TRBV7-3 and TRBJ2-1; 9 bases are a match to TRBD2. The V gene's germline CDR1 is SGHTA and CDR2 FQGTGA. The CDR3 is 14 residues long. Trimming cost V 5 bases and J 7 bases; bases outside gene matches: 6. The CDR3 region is CASSRGGAGNEQFF. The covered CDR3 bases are TGTGCCAGCAGCCGCGGGGGGGCGGGAAATGAG.

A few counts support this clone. The sequenced part of the CDR3 DNA is TGTGCCAGCAGCTTGGTAAGCGGAGATAGAACTGAA. It translates to CASSLVSGDRTE. The whole CDR3 region reads CASSLVSGDRTEAFF. The rearrangement links TRBV7-9 to TRBJ1-1; D is unclear. The DNA ends 3 residues before the CDR3 does, and the rest of the CDR3 is filled in from the germline J gene. This CDR3 spans 15 amino acids. The V end lost 3 bases, the J end lost 5 bases, and 16 bases lay between the germline ends. The V gene's germline CDR1 is SEHNR and CDR2 FQNEAQ (reference sequence).

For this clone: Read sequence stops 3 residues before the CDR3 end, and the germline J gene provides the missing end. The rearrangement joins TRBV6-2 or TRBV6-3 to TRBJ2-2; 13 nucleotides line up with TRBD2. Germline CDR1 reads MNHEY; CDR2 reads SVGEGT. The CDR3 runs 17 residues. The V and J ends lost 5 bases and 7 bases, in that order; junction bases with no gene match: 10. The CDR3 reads CASSKLAGGRDDGELFF. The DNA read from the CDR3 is TGTGCCAGCAGTAAACTAGCGGGAGGGAGGGACGACGGGGAG.

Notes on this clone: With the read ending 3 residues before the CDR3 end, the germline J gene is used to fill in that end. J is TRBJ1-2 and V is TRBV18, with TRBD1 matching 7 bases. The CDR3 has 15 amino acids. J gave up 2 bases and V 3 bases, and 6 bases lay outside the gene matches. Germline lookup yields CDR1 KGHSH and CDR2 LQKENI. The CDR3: CASSPTGWENYGYTF. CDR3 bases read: TGTGCCAGCTCACCGACAGGGTGGGAAAACTATGGC.

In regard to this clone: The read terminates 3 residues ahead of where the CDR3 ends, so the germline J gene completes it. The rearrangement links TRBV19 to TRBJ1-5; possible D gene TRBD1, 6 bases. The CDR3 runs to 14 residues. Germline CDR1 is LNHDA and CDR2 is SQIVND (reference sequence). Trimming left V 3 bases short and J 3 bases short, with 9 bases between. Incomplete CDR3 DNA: TGTGCCAGTAGTATCAGGGGAAACAATCAGCCC. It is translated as CASSIRGNNQP. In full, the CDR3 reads CASSIRGNNQPQHF.

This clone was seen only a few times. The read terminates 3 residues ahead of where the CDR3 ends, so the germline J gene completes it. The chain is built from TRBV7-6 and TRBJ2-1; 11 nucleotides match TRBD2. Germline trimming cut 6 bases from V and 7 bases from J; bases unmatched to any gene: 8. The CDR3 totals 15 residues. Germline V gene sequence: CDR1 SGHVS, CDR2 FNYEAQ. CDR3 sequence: CASSFSGREENEQFF. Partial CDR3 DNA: TGTGCCAGCAGTTTTAGCGGGAGGGAAGAGAATGAG.

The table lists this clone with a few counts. The chain's CDR3 is CASSDQLAGDWNEQFF. CDR3 DNA (partial): TGTGCCAGCAGCGACCAACTAGCGGGAGATTGGAATGAG. V and J are TRBV7-3 and TRBJ2-1; 11 bases match TRBD2. With the read ending 3 residues before the CDR3 end, the germline J gene is used to fill in that end. CDR3 length: 16 amino acids. The ends lost 5 bases at V and 7 bases at J; junction bases unmatched: 10. Looked up from germline, CDR1 is SGHTA and CDR2 is FQGTGA.

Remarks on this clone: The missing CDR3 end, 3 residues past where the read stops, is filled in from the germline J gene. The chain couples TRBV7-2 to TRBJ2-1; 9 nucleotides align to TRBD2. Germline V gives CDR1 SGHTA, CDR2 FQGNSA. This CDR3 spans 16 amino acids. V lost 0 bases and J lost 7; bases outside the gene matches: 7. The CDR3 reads CASSLALSSGINEQFF. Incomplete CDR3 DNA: TGTGCCAGCAGCTTAGCGCTGTCTAGCGGGATAAATGAG.

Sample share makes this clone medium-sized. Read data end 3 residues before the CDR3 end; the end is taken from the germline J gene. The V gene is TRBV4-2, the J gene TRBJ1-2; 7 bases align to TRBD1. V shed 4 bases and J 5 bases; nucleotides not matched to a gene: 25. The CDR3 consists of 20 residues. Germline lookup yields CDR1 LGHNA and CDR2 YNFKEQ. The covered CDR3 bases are TGTGCCAGCAGCCCGCGGACAGGTTTTGAGGGGACCCTTGGCCCGTATGGC. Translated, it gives CASSPRTGFEGTLGPYG. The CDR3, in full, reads CASSPRTGFEGTLGPYGYTF.

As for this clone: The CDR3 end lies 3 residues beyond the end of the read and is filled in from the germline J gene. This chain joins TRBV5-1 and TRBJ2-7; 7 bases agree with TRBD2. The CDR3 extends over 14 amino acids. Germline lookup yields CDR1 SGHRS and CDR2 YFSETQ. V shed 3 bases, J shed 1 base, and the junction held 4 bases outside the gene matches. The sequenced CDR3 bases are TGCGCCAGCAGCTCCGACGGGGGGTCCTACGAG. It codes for CASSSDGGSYE. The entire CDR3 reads CASSSDGGSYEQYF.